This T cell receptor beta chain was sequenced during a study of CD8+ T cells in alopecia areata. Study observations and caveats: Tissue-resident alphabeta T cells belonging to normal skin likewise get sequenced within scalp specimens.

Alopecia areata patients provided lesional scalp punch biopsies and peripheral blood, both collected for the study. Investigators sorted PBMCs to obtain both CD4+ and CD8+ T cells. This clone has more than one count but fewer than ten. The antigen remains undetermined. Trimming took off 6 bases at V and 3 bases at J, with 12 bases between the two ends. The germline gives CDR1 MNHEY, CDR2 SMNVEV (reference sequence). This CDR3 has 13 amino acids. Extracted RNA was reverse transcribed, and the resulting cDNA served as sequencing template. TCRdb's copy holds only in-frame clones and misses some; the assay was immunoSEQ multiplex PCR. The sample has some 240,000 clones; 50% to 65% are singletons.

V and J are TRBV27 and TRBJ2-7; the D is unclear. The sequence was collected from a human donor with alopecia areata. The sample was CD4+ T cells sorted from blood, taken at week 0. CDR3 coding DNA: TGTGCCAGCAGCCCCGGCCACCTCTACGAGCAGTACTTC. This translates into CASSPGHLYEQYF.